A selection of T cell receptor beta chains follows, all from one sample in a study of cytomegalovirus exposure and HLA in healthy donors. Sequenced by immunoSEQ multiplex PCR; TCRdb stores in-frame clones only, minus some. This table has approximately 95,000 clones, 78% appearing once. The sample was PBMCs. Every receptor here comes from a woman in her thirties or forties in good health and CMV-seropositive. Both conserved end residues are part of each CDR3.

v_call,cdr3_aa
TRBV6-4,CASLRDRVIRPNQPQHF
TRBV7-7,CASSQTGLQETQYF
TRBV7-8,CASSSGQGARNQPQHF
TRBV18,CASSPDITGANVLTF
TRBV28,CASKTSSTGHYGYTF
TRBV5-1,CASSTSGVGYTF
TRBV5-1,CASSLGQEQYF
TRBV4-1,CASSQPSGRFYNEQFF
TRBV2,CATEELAGSKTQYF
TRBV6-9,CASSYSLQGKRYEQYF
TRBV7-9,CASSLGYRYEQYF
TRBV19,CASSTTSGYEQYF
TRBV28,CASTTAGGAYNEQFF
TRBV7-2,CASSILAGDGETQYF
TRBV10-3,CAISGGRTSYTEAFF
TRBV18,CASSPRLAGASNEQFF
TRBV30,CAWSVLGGIYGYTF
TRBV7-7,CASSPEWASYNEQFF
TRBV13,CASSLNTEAFF
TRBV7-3,CASSLSRGLSPLHF
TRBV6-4,CASSDSPLGQGRFEQFF
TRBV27,CASKWGGDTGELFF